This T cell receptor (beta chain) is from a study of blood T cell repertoires in COVID-19. As for the study in general: Acute and convalescent COVID-19 specimens originated in the United States, Italy and Spain. T cells, B-cell-depleted T cells, or PBMCs supplied cDNA or gDNA.

Original processing notes: Amplified reference gene primers provided the basis for estimating nucleated cell counts. Using immunoSEQ multiplex PCR, the repertoire was profiled, and TCRdb retains in-frame clones only, with some absent. The DNA gave D and trimming, while V, J and clone size come from that table. The sample has roughly 200,000 clones, about 81% seen once; the top ten hold about 12%. This clone was recorded a few times. From germline, CDR1 is MNHEY and CDR2 SVGEGT. Trimming cost V 1 base and J 3 bases; bases outside gene matches: 3. The CDR3 loop spans 14 amino acids. During active infection, Seattle patients enrolled and were then monitored through disease.

Sequenced input: peripheral blood. The sequence came from a woman at least 80 years old with COVID-19, enrolled during active disease. V is TRBV6-2 or TRBV6-3 and J is TRBJ2-7; TRBD1 aligns across 7 bases. CDR3 residues: CASSYWDRNYEQYF. As DNA, the CDR3 is TGTGCCAGCAGTTACTGGGACAGAAACTACGAGCAGTACTTC.